Below are 9 T cell receptor beta chains sequenced from a single sample in a study of blood T cells in healthy people across ages. A sample-barcoded 5' primer and a J-beta primer mix were used in a second PCR of roughly 7 to 11 cycles. In TCRdb, the 5' RACE reads were re-called with MiXCR into one record per CDR3 protein. The sample shows roughly 1.7 million distinct CDR3 sequences, about 32% of them seen only once. Sequencing was carried out using blood. These receptors were obtained from a woman in her twenties or thirties in good health.

The table lists this clonotype with a few counts. This chain uses TRBV9 with TRBJ2-3; 9 bases match TRBD2. Germline CDR1 and CDR2: SGDLS and YYNGEE. CDR3 length: 15 residues. V lost 3 bases to trimming and J lost 0 bases; unmatched junction nucleotides: 2. The CDR3 protein is CASSAAGGSTDTQYF. The CDR3 nucleotides are TGTGCCAGCAGCGCTGCGGGGGGGAGCACAGATACGCAGTATTTT.

This clonotype was detected only a few times. This rearrangement joins TRBV4-1 to TRBJ1-2; D perhaps matches TRBD1 (6 bases). Trimming left V 1 base short and J 5 bases short, with 20 bases between. The CDR3 spans 17 residues. CDR1 MGHRA and CDR2 YSYEKL come from the germline V gene. CDR3 residues: CASSQAPASKGEYGYTF. DNA of the CDR3: TGCGCCAGCAGCCAAGCTCCGGCGTCTAAGGGGGAATATGGCTACACCTTC.

The chain employs TRBV11-2 and TRBJ2-7; D gene ambiguous. Per the germline V gene, CDR1 is SGHAT and CDR2 is FQNNGV. Trimming stripped 0 bases from V and 9 bases from J, with 12 bases between. The CDR3 spans 13 residues. The CDR3 coding sequence is TGTGCCAGCAGCTTAGAACCGCGCGCGAGGCAGTACTTC. Its protein product is CASSLEPRARQYF.

This clonotype has only a few counts. J is TRBJ1-2 and V is TRBV4-1; D may be TRBD1 (6 bases). Germline assignment: CDR1 MGHRA and CDR2 YSYEKL. This CDR3 contains 17 residues. Trimming stripped 1 base from V and 3 bases from J, with 18 bases between. The CDR3 DNA reads TGCGCCAGCAGCCAAGCGGCGGGGGGGGCGCTTGACTATGGCTACACCTTC. This encodes CASSQAAGGALDYGYTF.

The V gene is TRBV6-2 or TRBV6-3, the J gene TRBJ2-1; D ambiguous. Germline V lookup: CDR1 MNHEY, CDR2 SVGEGT. The CDR3 spans 18 residues. V shed 0 bases and J shed 2 bases, with 17 bases lying between them. This chain's CDR3 is CASSYSIREVATYNEQFF. The DNA for the CDR3 is TGTGCCAGCAGTTACTCCATCCGTGAGGTAGCAACCTACAATGAGCAGTTCTTC.

This clonotype turned up a few times. The rearrangement joins TRBV25-1 to TRBJ1-2; D ambiguous. Germline V gene lookup returns CDR1 MGHDK and CDR2 SYGVNS. Trimming took 3 bases from V and 1 from J, leaving 9 bases between them. The length of the CDR3 is 14 residues. For the CDR3, the DNA is TGTGCCAGCAGTGAGGGTTGGCTTAACTATGGCTACACCTTC. It is translated as CASSEGWLNYGYTF.

As regards this clonotype: Germline is not matched at one junction end, which may reflect a read error. This sequence joins TRBV18 and TRBJ2-1, with 9 bases lining up with TRBD2. CDR3 length: 19 residues. The germline V gene has CDR1 KGHSH and CDR2 LQKENI. CDR3 region: CASSPRGAGGLSSYNQQFF. DNA for the CDR3: TGTGCCAGCTCACCCCGAGGAGCGGGAGGCCTCAGCTCCTACAATCAGCAGTTCTTC. Combining the CDR3 with reference TRBV18 and TRBJ2-1 gives the whole variable domain NAGVMQNPRHLVRRRGQEARLRCSPMKGHSHVYWYRQLPEEGLKFMVYLQKENIIDESGMPKERFSAEFPKEGPSILRIQQVVRGDSAAYFCASSPRGAGGLSSYNQQFFGPGTRLTVL.

The chain combines TRBV21-1 with TRBJ2-7; TRBD2, the D gene given by the table, was not confirmed from the DNA. TRBV21-1 is shown as a pseudogene. This CDR3 is built from 18 residues. The CDR3 nucleotides are TGTGCCAGCAGCAAAAAGGCTAGCGGGGGGGCTTTTGAGGACGAGCAGTACTTC. Encoded protein: CASSKKASGGAFEDEQYF.

The chain recombines TRBV9 with TRBJ1-1; perhaps TRBD1 as D (5 bases). The germline V and J ends were trimmed by 4 bases and 5 bases, with 18 bases remaining between them. Germline CDR1 is SGDLS and CDR2 is YYNGEE. The CDR3 contains 15 residues. CDR3 DNA sequence: TGTGCCAGCAGCCCCCGGGACTCCCTGTGGACTGAAGCTTTCTTT. Its translation: CASSPRDSLWTEAFF. The variable domain in full, completed from reference TRBV9 and TRBJ1-1, reads DSGVTQTPKHLITATGQRVTLRCSPRSGDLSVYWYQQSLDQGLQFLIQYYNGEERAKGNILERFSAQQFPDLHSELNLSSLELGDSALYFCASSPRDSLWTEAFFGQGTRLTVV.